These 32 T cell receptor beta chains originate from one sample sequenced in a study of Tregs in tolerant kidney transplant recipients. Using immunoSEQ multiplex PCR, the repertoire was profiled, and TCRdb retains in-frame clones only, with some absent. The data contain 100,000 to 120,000 clones, around 87% of them singletons. Sample: CD4+ T cells from blood, taken before the transplant. All receptors derive from a human donor who received a combined kidney and bone marrow transplant.

This clone was observed a handful of times. The chain employs TRBV28 and TRBJ1-2; D possibly corresponds to TRBD1 (6 bases). The CDR3 runs 15 residues. Per germline, CDR1 MDHEN and CDR2 SYDVKM. The ends were cut back, 4 bases at V and 6 bases at J, with 18 bases in the middle. The CDR3: CASSSLSGDRHGYTF. The CDR3 DNA sequence: TGTGCCAGCAGTTCCCTCAGTGGAGACAGGCATGGCTACACCTTC.

J is TRBJ1-4 and V is TRBV5-5; D uncertain. This CDR3 comprises 13 residues. The V gene lost 1 base and the J gene lost 8 bases, with 9 bases spanning the gap. Germline V gene data show CDR1 as SGHKS and CDR2 as YYEKEE (reference sequence). In nucleotides, the CDR3 is TGTGCCAGCAGCTTGAGGAGGGAGGAAAAACTGTTTTTT. It codes for CASSLRREEKLFF. The full variable domain, its missing parts supplied by reference TRBV5-5 and TRBJ1-4, is DAGVTQSPTHLIKTRGQQVTLRCSPISGHKSVSWYQQVLGQGPQFIFQYYEKEERGRGNFPDRFSARQFPNYSSELNVNALLLGDSALYLCASSLRREEKLFFGSGTQLSVL.

This chain uses TRBV7-9 with TRBJ1-1; D is ambiguous. The CDR3 sequence is 17 residues long. Trimming left V 1 base short and J 1 base short, with 16 bases between. Per germline, CDR1 SEHNR and CDR2 FQNEAQ (reference sequence). This chain's CDR3 is CASSLGGSFTPNTEAFF. The DNA of the CDR3 is TGTGCCAGCAGCTTAGGAGGTTCGTTCACCCCGAACACTGAAGCTTTCTTT.

This chain uses TRBV7-9 with TRBJ2-2, with D perhaps matching TRBD2 (5 bases). V lost 1 base and J lost 7, with 13 bases in between. Germline assignment: CDR1 SEHNR and CDR2 FQNEAQ (reference sequence). This CDR3 spans 15 amino acids. CDR3 sequence: CASSLDGGRGGELFF. Written as DNA, the CDR3 is TGTGCCAGCAGCTTAGATGGAGGCCGGGGCGGGGAGCTGTTTTTT.

This clone was seen once. The V gene is TRBV10-3, the J gene TRBJ1-3; D gene ambiguous. The length of the CDR3 is 15 residues. From germline, CDR1 is ENHRY and CDR2 SYGVKD. Between the trimmed V and J ends, which lost 6 bases and 2 bases, there was a span of 14 bases. CDR3 nucleotides: TGTGCCATCAGCCTTAACACAATGCCTGGAAACACCATATATTTT. Translating it yields CAISLNTMPGNTIYF.

The V call is TRBV5-1, the J call TRBJ2-7; D is perhaps TRBD1 (6 bases). Germline V gene lookup returns CDR1 SGHRS and CDR2 YFSETQ. V lost 0 bases and J lost 7, with 8 bases in between. This CDR3 region has 12 residues. The CDR3 DNA reads TGCGCCAGCAGCTTGGTAGGGGGTGAGCAGTACTTC. It yields the protein CASSLVGGEQYF.

This clone appeared a single time. The V call is TRBV5-6, the J call TRBJ1-3; possible D gene TRBD1, 6 bases. This CDR3 has 17 amino acids. The V and J ends lost 4 bases and 4 bases respectively, with 21 bases between them. Germline values: CDR1 SGHDT, CDR2 YYEEEE. Here the CDR3 reads CASSRPRGGAGGNTIYF. CDR3 DNA: TGTGCCAGCAGCCGCCCTAGGGGGGGCGCCGGGGGAAACACCATATATTTT.

J is TRBJ2-1 and V is TRBV27, with 12 bases fitting TRBD1. Trimming cost V 6 bases and J 9 bases; bases outside gene matches: 3. The CDR3 runs 13 residues. Germline-derived CDR1 and CDR2 are MNHEY and SMNVEV (reference sequence). The DNA for the CDR3 is TGTGCCAGCAGGGGACAGGGGGCGTTTGAGCAGTTCTTC. It translates to CASRGQGAFEQFF.

This clone has only a few counts. The chain links TRBV7-9 to TRBJ2-5, with D uncertain. The V and J ends lost 5 bases and 0 bases respectively, with 10 bases between them. This CDR3 contains 14 residues. Per the germline V gene, CDR1 is SEHNR and CDR2 is FQNEAQ (reference sequence). This CDR3 reads CASSLRLDQETQYF. The CDR3 DNA follows: TGTGCCAGCAGCCTGCGACTCGACCAAGAGACCCAGTACTTC.

V is TRBV9 and J is TRBJ2-3, with D possibly matching TRBD2 (5 bases). The CDR3 is made up of 17 amino acids. CDR1 is SGDLS, CDR2 YYNGEE, per germline. The ends were cut back, 0 bases at V and 1 base at J, with 15 bases in the middle. CDR3 region: CASSVGVVARGTDTQYF. CDR3 coding DNA: TGTGCCAGCAGCGTAGGGGTTGTAGCGCGAGGCACAGATACGCAGTATTTT. Together with reference TRBV9 and TRBJ2-3, the CDR3 gives the full variable domain: DSGVTQTPKHLITATGQRVTLRCSPRSGDLSVYWYQQSLDQGLQFLIQYYNGEERAKGNILERFSAQQFPDLHSELNLSSLELGDSALYFCASSVGVVARGTDTQYFGPGTRLTVL.

The rearrangement uses TRBV28 and TRBJ2-2; 7 nucleotides line up with TRBD1. From germline, CDR1 is MDHEN and CDR2 SYDVKM. The CDR3 length is 15 residues. V lost 4 bases, J lost 6 bases, and 8 bases stayed unmatched. DNA of the CDR3: TGTGCCAGCAGTTACCCGCGACAGGGTGCCGGGGAGCTGTTTTTT. This codes for CASSYPRQGAGELFF.

This clone showed up just once. The CDR3 reads CASSLGAQNSGNTIYF. In DNA form, the CDR3 reads TGTGCCAGCAGCTTAGGGGCCCAGAACTCTGGAAACACCATATATTTT. The chain links TRBV7-8 to TRBJ1-3, with D unclear. V lost 1 base to trimming and J lost 0 bases, with 10 bases between them. This CDR3 is 16 amino acids long. Germline V gives CDR1 SGHVS, CDR2 FQNEAQ.

This clone was detected a few times. This chain uses TRBV5-1 with TRBJ1-2; TRBD1 might be the D (6 bases). The CDR3 loop spans 13 amino acids. In germline, CDR1 is SGHRS, CDR2 YFSETQ. Deletions cut 0 bases from V and 3 bases from J, with 6 bases between. The CDR3 region is CASSLAGDYGYTF. In DNA, the CDR3 is TGCGCCAGCAGCTTGGCAGGGGACTATGGCTACACCTTC.

The CDR3 nucleotides read TGTGCCAGCAGCTTGCGGGACAGGAGGGGGGTAGGAGGCTACACCTTC. Translating gives CASSLRDRRGVGGYTF. The genes are TRBV5-8 and TRBJ1-2; TRBD1 matches 8 bases. This CDR3 is 16 amino acids long. Germline assignment: CDR1 SGHTS and CDR2 YDEGEE. V lost 1 base, J lost 8 bases, and 13 bases stayed unmatched.

J is TRBJ2-1 and V is TRBV18; 12 bases are shared with TRBD2. V dropped 6 bases and J dropped 1; count of bases not matched to a gene: 4. CDR3 length equals 16 residues. CDR1 is KGHSH and CDR2 is LQKENI in the germline V gene. CDR3: CASSGTSGYSYNEQFF. CDR3 bases: TGTGCCAGCTCGGGGACTAGCGGGTATTCCTACAATGAGCAGTTCTTC. Drawing the rest from reference TRBV18 and TRBJ2-1, the complete variable domain is NAGVMQNPRHLVRRRGQEARLRCSPMKGHSHVYWYRQLPEEGLKFMVYLQKENIIDESGMPKERFSAEFPKEGPSILRIQQVVRGDSAAYFCASSGTSGYSYNEQFFGPGTRLTVL.

The chain carries TRBV27 and TRBJ1-2; 9 bases fit TRBD1. Looked up from germline, CDR1 is MNHEY and CDR2 is SMNVEV (reference sequence). This CDR3 region has 15 residues. J gave up 7 bases and V 5 bases, and 11 bases lay outside the gene matches. The CDR3 loop is CASSPGQGRPSGYTF. The CDR3 bases are TGTGCCAGCAGTCCCGGACAGGGGCGACCATCTGGCTACACCTTC.

This chain uses TRBV6-1 with TRBJ2-7; TRBD2 matches at 7 bases. V lost 1 base, J lost 9 bases, and 15 bases stayed unmatched. CDR1 is MNHNS and CDR2 is SASEGT in the germline V gene. The CDR3 is 16 amino acids. DNA for the CDR3: TGTGCCAGCAGTGAAGAGGGACTAAAGAACACGATTCGGCAGTACTTC. It specifies CASSEEGLKNTIRQYF.

The V call is TRBV10-3, the J call TRBJ2-7, with 10 bases aligning to TRBD2. The V and J ends lost 3 bases and 4 bases, in that order; junction bases with no gene match: 9. Germline CDR1 ENHRY, CDR2 SYGVKD. CDR3 size: 16 residues. This CDR3 is CAISEGSGRILYEQYF. The CDR3 coding sequence is TGTGCCATCAGTGAAGGTAGCGGGAGGATCCTTTACGAGCAGTACTTC.

The chain combines TRBV5-4 with TRBJ1-4; TRBD1 matches at 9 bases. J gave up 7 bases and V 1 base, and 8 bases lay outside the gene matches. This CDR3 spans 16 amino acids. Germline lookup yields CDR1 SGHNT and CDR2 YYREEE (reference sequence). The CDR3 spells CASSLKGGTGIEKLFF. The CDR3, as DNA: TGTGCCAGCAGCTTGAAGGGCGGGACAGGGATTGAAAAACTGTTTTTT.

The chain couples TRBV5-4 to TRBJ2-1, with a tentative D call TRBD2 (5 bases). This CDR3 contains 14 residues. From germline, CDR1 is SGHNT and CDR2 YYREEE (reference sequence). V was pared by 4 bases and J by 7 bases, with 15 bases between. The CDR3 coding sequence is TGTGCCAGCAGCCCGGACGGGAATTCGAATGAGCAGTTCTTC. Its translation is CASSPDGNSNEQFF.

The chain employs TRBV19 and TRBJ1-2, with D possibly being TRBD1 (6 bases). The CDR3 is 12 amino acids. Germline lookup yields CDR1 LNHDA and CDR2 SQIVND (reference sequence). Deletions cut 7 bases from V and 8 bases from J, with 14 bases between. CDR3 sequence reads: CASTPGTPGYTF. The CDR3 DNA is TGTGCCAGTACCCCGGGGACACCCGGCTACACCTTC.

This rearrangement joins TRBV5-4 to TRBJ2-1; TRBD1 might be the D (7 bases). Deletions cut 0 bases from V and 7 bases from J, with 14 bases between. Germline V gene lookup returns CDR1 SGHNT and CDR2 YYREEE (reference sequence). The CDR3 is 15 amino acids. In DNA, the CDR3 is TGTGCCAGCAGCTTGGGCCACAGGGGAGGAAATGAGCAGTTCTTC. Its translation is CASSLGHRGGNEQFF. The full variable domain, in which reference TRBV5-4 and TRBJ2-1 provide the parts outside the CDR3, is ETGVTQSPTHLIKTRGQQVTLRCSSQSGHNTVSWYQQALGQGPQFIFQYYREEENGRGNFPPRFSGLQFPNYSSELNVNALELDDSALYLCASSLGHRGGNEQFFGPGTRLTVL.

The rearrangement uses TRBV5-1 and TRBJ1-4, with 10 bases that match TRBD1. This CDR3 region has 15 residues. With 2 bases clipped from V and 7 bases from J, the junction kept 5 bases outside the gene matches. The germline V gene encodes CDR1 SGHRS and CDR2 YFSETQ. The CDR3 loop is CASSFEGQGREKLFF. CDR3 nucleotide sequence: TGCGCCAGCAGCTTTGAGGGACAGGGGCGTGAAAAACTGTTTTTT.

The V gene is TRBV5-1, the J gene TRBJ2-1, with 9 bases aligning to TRBD1. The CDR3 runs 15 residues. Looked up from germline, CDR1 is SGHRS and CDR2 is YFSETQ. V dropped 0 bases and J dropped 7; count of bases not matched to a gene: 5. In nucleotides, the CDR3 is TGCGCCAGCAGCTTGGTTGGGACAGGGTTTAATGAGCAGTTCTTC. It codes for CASSLVGTGFNEQFF.

This clone was seen once. This sequence joins TRBV6-5 and TRBJ2-7, with 7 bases fitting TRBD1. CDR1 is MNHEY and CDR2 is SVGAGI in the germline V gene. V was pared by 2 bases and J by 3 bases, with 10 bases of the junction left unmatched. CDR3 length equals 16 residues. CDR3: CASSYRSGTVSYEQYF. CDR3 bases: TGTGCCAGCAGTTACCGTTCCGGGACAGTAAGCTACGAGCAGTACTTC.

V gene TRBV25-1 combines with J gene TRBJ2-7; D is perhaps TRBD2 (5 bases). The germline V gene has CDR1 MGHDK and CDR2 SYGVNS. The length of the CDR3 is 12 residues. The V and J ends lost 2 bases and 4 bases respectively, with 6 bases between them. As DNA, the CDR3 is TGTGCCAGCAGTGAAACGGGGTACGAGCAGTACTTC. Protein sequence: CASSETGYEQYF.

In its sample, this clone was seen a few times. The genes are TRBV5-4 and TRBJ1-6; unclear D gene. CDR3 length: 13 residues. CDR1 and CDR2 (germline): SGHNT, YYREEE (reference sequence). V was trimmed by 2 bases and J by 6 bases, leaving 6 bases between them. CDR3 sequence (DNA): TGTGCCAGCAGCTTACGGGGTAATTCACCCCTCCACTTT. Amino acid sequence: CASSLRGNSPLHF.

The chain joins TRBV5-6 to TRBJ2-5; D possibly corresponds to TRBD2 (6 bases). V was clipped by 2 bases and J by 4 bases, with 18 bases between them. Germline lookup yields CDR1 SGHDT and CDR2 YYEEEE. This CDR3 comprises 16 residues. The CDR3 nucleotides are TGTGCCAGCAGCTTTATAAGTCGTACAGCGGGAGAGACCCAGTACTTC. It is translated as CASSFISRTAGETQYF.

The chain recombines TRBV4-1 with TRBJ2-6; D is unresolved. Germline V gene sequence: CDR1 MGHRA, CDR2 YSYEKL. The CDR3 has 17 residues. Trimming pared 1 base from V and 0 bases from J, leaving 10 bases between. CDR3 DNA sequence: TGCGCCAGCAGCCAAGGGGCCCGGCCCTCTGGGGCCAACGTCCTGACTTTC. Its protein is CASSQGARPSGANVLTF.

This clone was seen a few times. In nucleotides, the CDR3 is TGTGCCAGCAGTGAAATGGCCAACTACGAGCAGTACTTC. Amino acid sequence: CASSEMANYEQYF. The V and J genes are TRBV6-1 and TRBJ2-7; no clear D. In germline, CDR1 is MNHNS, CDR2 SASEGT. V gave up 2 bases and J gave up 3 bases, with 8 bases separating them. The CDR3 totals 13 residues.

The count of this clone is one. The genes are TRBV7-9 and TRBJ1-1; TRBD1 is a possible D gene (5 bases). Trimming shortened V by 3 bases and J by 4 bases, and 15 bases separated the two germline ends. Germline CDR1 and CDR2: SEHNR and FQNEAQ (reference sequence). The CDR3 has 15 amino acids. The CDR3 loop reads CASSFHAGGSTEAFF. As DNA, the CDR3 is TGTGCCAGCAGCTTCCACGCGGGGGGAAGCACTGAAGCTTTCTTT.

This chain uses TRBV28 with TRBJ1-2; TRBD1 agrees at 9 bases. Germline CDR1 and CDR2: MDHEN and SYDVKM. Germline trimming cut 2 bases from V and 4 bases from J; bases unmatched to any gene: 8. The CDR3 spans 16 residues. The CDR3 sequence is CASSLLIGTGSYGYTF. The CDR3 DNA is TGTGCCAGCAGTTTACTAATTGGGACAGGGAGCTATGGCTACACCTTC.